This T cell receptor (beta chain) was captured in a study of blood T cell repertoires in COVID-19. Study information: Specimens from acute and convalescent COVID-19 originated in the United States, Italy and Spain. From T cells, B-cell-depleted T cells, or PBMCs came the material, which was cDNA or gDNA.

Authors' methods: Estimates of nucleated cell counts were drawn from the amplification of reference gene primers. Generated by immunoSEQ multiplex PCR, the TCRdb table keeps only in-frame clones and is missing some. V and J calls and clone size are those listed in that table; D and trimming were worked out from the DNA. The data hold approximately 90,000 clones, with 70% to 90% observed a single time. The sequencing sample was made of peripheral blood. This TCR was sampled from a human donor in a cohort sampled during active COVID-19.

This CDR3 is CASSPPDRSAKNIQYF. In nucleotides, the CDR3 is TGTGCCAGCAGTCCTCCCGACAGGTCAGCCAAAAACATTCAGTACTTC. This chain joins TRBV28 and TRBJ2-4; possibly TRBD1 for D (6 bases). This CDR3 region has 16 residues. V lost 5 bases and J 0 bases, leaving 14 bases between the germline ends. CDR1 and CDR2 from the germline V gene are MDHEN and SYDVKM.